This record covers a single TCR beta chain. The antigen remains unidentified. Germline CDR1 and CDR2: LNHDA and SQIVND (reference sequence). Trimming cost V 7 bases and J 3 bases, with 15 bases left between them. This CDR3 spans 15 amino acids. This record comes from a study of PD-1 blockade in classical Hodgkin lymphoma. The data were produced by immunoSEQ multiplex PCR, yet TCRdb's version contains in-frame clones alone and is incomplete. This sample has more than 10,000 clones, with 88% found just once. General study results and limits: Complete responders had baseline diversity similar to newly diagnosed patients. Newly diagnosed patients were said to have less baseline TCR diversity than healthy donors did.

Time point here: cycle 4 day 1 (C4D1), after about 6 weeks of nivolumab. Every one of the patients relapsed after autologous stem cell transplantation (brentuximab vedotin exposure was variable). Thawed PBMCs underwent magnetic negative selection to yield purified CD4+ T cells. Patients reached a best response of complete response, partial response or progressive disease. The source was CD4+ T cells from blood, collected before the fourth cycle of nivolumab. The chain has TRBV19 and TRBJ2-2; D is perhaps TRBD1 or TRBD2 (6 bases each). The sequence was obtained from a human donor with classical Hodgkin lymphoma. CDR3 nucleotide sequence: TGTGCCAGTACCTCAGAAGGGGGGTACACCGGGGAGCTGTTTTTT. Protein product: CASTSEGGYTGELFF.